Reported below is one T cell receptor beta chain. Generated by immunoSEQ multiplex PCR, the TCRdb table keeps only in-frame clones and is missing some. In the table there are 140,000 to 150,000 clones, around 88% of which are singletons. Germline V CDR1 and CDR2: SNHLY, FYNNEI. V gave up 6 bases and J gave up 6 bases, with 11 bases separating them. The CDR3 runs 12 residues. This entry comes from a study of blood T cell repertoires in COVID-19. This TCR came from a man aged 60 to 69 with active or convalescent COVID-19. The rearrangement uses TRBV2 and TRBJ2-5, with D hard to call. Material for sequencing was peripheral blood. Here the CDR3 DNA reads TGTGCCAGCAGCCCCGGTTCTAAGACCCAGTACTTC. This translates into CASSPGSKTQYF.